This T cell receptor beta chain was profiled in a study of technical replicates of blood from a handful of donors listed by TCRdb under 2017. CDR1 and CDR2 are drawn from the germline V gene: SGHDN, FVKESK. Taken from cysteine to phenylalanine, the CDR3 has 17 residues. Only the CDR3 region is kept as DNA, spanning 51 bases read in frame from base 1. Unmatched junction bases come to 14, with V trimmed by 3 bases and J by 6 bases. Libraries came from the immunoSEQ multiplex PCR assay. As stored in TCRdb, this immuneACCESS dataset retains in-frame rearrangements with V and J assigned. A fraction of the clones does not appear; measured against another copy, unresolved V genes explain less than half of the discrepancy, and the remainder lacks a known reason. The sample records approximately 50,000 clones, roughly 92% of which are singletons. The ten largest clones capture 0.2% to 0.25% of the sample.

On this clone: Its antigen is not yet known. There are no base qualities to consult, and no much larger clone falls within one base.

The sequencing input was T cells isolated from PBMCs. The chain links TRBV14 with TRBJ1-1, with 9 bases aligning to TRBD1. The TCR comes from a human donor in good health. The CDR3: CASSQRTGVGGDPEAFF. The bases are TGTGCCAGCAGCCAGAGGACAGGGGTCGGGGGGGACCCTGAAGCTTTCTTT. The full variable domain, completed from the reference TRBV14 and TRBJ1-1 proteins outside the CDR3, reads EAGVTQFPSHSVIEKGQTVTLRCDPISGHDNLYWYRRVMGKEIKFLLHFVKESKQDESGMPNNRFLAERTGGTYSTLKVQPAELEDSGVYFCASSQRTGVGGDPEAFFGQGTRLTVV.